This paragraph covers one T cell receptor (beta chain) sequence. There are a few counts of this clone. This receptor's antigen is unknown. Per-base quality was not reported, and no clone a single base away is much larger than it. The entire amount of isolated RNA was reverse transcribed using the High Capacity cDNA Reverse Transcription Kit, so the sequenced TCRB transcripts were expressed ones. Deep immunoSEQ sequencing was performed on naive, central memory and regulatory T cell samples, with an average of around 3.5 million total reads per sample. Sorted cells were lysed in RLT buffer, and RNA was extracted using DNase-treated RNeasy Micro or Mini kits according to cell number. Each cell subset was processed on its own to prevent cross-contamination, while patient and healthy donor samples were processed together. The immunoSEQ multiplex PCR was used to amplify TCRB sequences from cDNA, generating 87-bp fragments that spanned the CDR3 region. The amplicons were sequenced using the Illumina HiSeq platform. Under the source paper's analysis protocol: Synthetic template baselines were used to correct PCR bias computationally, reads within Hamming distance 2 were collapsed, and singletons that could not be merged were discarded. By aligning reads against IMGT, V, D and J genes, CDR3 length, and insertions or deletions at six rearrangement sites were assigned. Within each subset, clonotype counts were normalized to sorted cell number, and only after that were true diversity and Gini coefficients computed with the tcR R package. The overlap coefficient, calculated on TCRB nucleotide sequences, was used to quantify repertoire sharing. Out-of-frame TCRB sequences from naive cells were analyzed as a proxy for the pre-selection repertoire. The source is immuneACCESS, and TCRdb retained only in-frame sequences with V and J called. Part of the clones is not carried over; for the studies checked, unresolved V genes explain less than half of this, and the remainder is unexplained. V, J and clone size are those of that table, while D and trimming were read from the DNA. Within this sample are a few hundred thousand clones, with over 12% of them counted one time only. The ten largest clones take up roughly 0.019% of the sample.

A single peripheral blood draw of approximately 0.11 L on average was collected from each donor into heparinised tubes. A BD FACSAria II and a panel including CD45RO, CCR7, CD25, CD127, CD95 and CD27 were used to sort naive, central memory, regulatory and stem cell-like memory CD4+ T cells. A purity above 95% was achieved for all sorted populations. Right away, PBMCs were isolated by Lymphoprep density gradient centrifugation and were stained directly, with no culture step. So that batch effects would be minimized, each experiment stained and sorted samples in pairs, pairing one healthy donor with one patient. Deletion took 2 bases off V and 7 bases off J, with a span of 23 bases between the germline ends. The germline V gene encodes CDR1 SGHTA and CDR2 FQGNSA. The CDR3 has 17 amino acids, counting the end cysteine and phenylalanine. The only DNA kept is the CDR3, 51 bases in frame from the first base.

This entry comes from a study of beta chain features in type 1 diabetes (dated 2018 in TCRdb). General notes on the study: No differences in mean age, gender distribution, total cell number or subset yield were found between patients and healthy donors. Regulatory and stem cell-like memory subsets were obtained from only 8 patients and roughly eight healthy donors, while naive and central memory subsets were obtained from all 30 or so donors. A total of around 110,000,000 sorted cells were examined across all samples, and RNA yield correlated strongly with the number of cells per subset. The study compared the TCRB repertoires of sorted circulating CD4+ T cell subsets in recently diagnosed type 1 diabetes patients with those in matched healthy donors. General study outcomes and caveats: Naive, central memory and regulatory TCRB repertoires appeared to be more similar among patients than among healthy donors. Sequencing cDNA rather than genomic DNA could over-represent highly expressing activated cells, although activation and CD3 levels did not differ between groups. Because the HLA sub-analyses included only small numbers of individuals, any influence of HLA type on TCRB rearrangement was left unresolved. In all four CD4+ subsets, TCRB CDR3 length was moderately but significantly shorter in type 1 diabetes patients. Shorter templates might be favored by PCR, yet because patient and control samples were amplified and corrected together, any such skew would affect both groups equally. At VDJ recombination sites, patients with type 1 diabetes made fewer insertions and deleted more nucleotides, a pattern implying thymic rearrangement abnormalities.

The TCR comes from a woman younger than 35 in good health. Sequenced sample: naive CD4+ T cells from blood. Read against the paper, the sample's cell subset or site label means: true naive CD4+ T cells. The chain couples TRBV7-2 to TRBJ1-2; a tentative D match to TRBD1 spans 5 bases. The nucleotide sequence is TGTGCCAGCAGCTTATCGACCGGACCCACCCGGAGGGGTGGCTACACCTTC. Its protein is CASSLSTGPTRRGGYTF.